Listed below are T cell receptor beta chains from one sample, sequenced in a study of shared clonotypes between healthy human individuals. Data came from immunoSEQ multiplex PCR; TCRdb stores just in-frame clones and leaves some out. The data hold about 2.2 million clones, with just over 90% observed a single time. The sample comprised naive CD8+ T cells from PBMCs. The receptor set was obtained from a man between 18 and 35 years old in good health. Some clones in this sample may be carry-over from other donors' samples. Each CDR3 is given with its conserved first and last residue. Each record gives: V gene, CDR3 length, clone size, J gene, D gene, CDR3 protein, CDR3 DNA. The D gene is left open where the match is weak. The size of a clone is reported for some rows only, either as once, few or many, or as a class for expanded clones.

>TRBV25-1|14|-|TRBJ2-7|TRBD2
CASSVTGGTYEQYF
TGTGCCAGCAGCGTAACGGGGGGGACCTACGAGCAGTACTTC
>TRBV9|13|-|TRBJ1-1|-
CASSGGAVTEAFF
TGTGCCAGCAGCGGCGGGGCGGTCACTGAAGCTTTCTTT
>TRBV25-1|13|-|TRBJ2-7|-
CASSGQGLHEQYF
TGTGCCAGCAGTGGGCAGGGACTCCACGAGCAGTACTTC
>TRBV19|14|-|TRBJ2-7|TRBD2
CASSILAGGDEQYF
TGTGCCAGTAGTATCCTAGCGGGAGGTGACGAGCAGTACTTC
>TRBV7-2|14|once|TRBJ2-7|-
CASSPGHYSYEQYF
TGTGCCAGCAGCCCGGGACACTACTCCTACGAGCAGTACTTC
>TRBV6-5|15|-|TRBJ1-1|TRBD1
CASSYRQGTNTEAFF
TGTGCCAGCAGTTACCGACAGGGAACGAACACTGAAGCTTTCTTT
>TRBV27|13|-|TRBJ1-2|TRBD1
CATKTGGDYGYTF
TGTGCCACCAAAACAGGGGGCGACTATGGCTACACCTTC
>TRBV30|15|-|TRBJ1-2|-
CAWSGLGGLLEGYTF
TGTGCCTGGAGTGGACTGGGGGGCTTACTTGAGGGCTACACCTTC
>TRBV7-3|14|-|TRBJ2-7|TRBD2
CASSVLAGAYEQYF
TGTGCCAGCAGCGTACTAGCGGGAGCCTACGAGCAGTACTTC
>TRBV9|13|-|TRBJ1-4|-
CASSEHPSGKLFF
TGTGCCAGCAGCGAACACCCCTCCGGAAAACTGTTTTTT
>TRBV29-1|13|once|TRBJ1-1|TRBD1
CSVEGQGYTEAFF
TGCAGCGTTGAGGGACAGGGGTACACTGAAGCTTTCTTT
>TRBV4-1|14|-|TRBJ1-2|-
CASSHLGPNYGYTF
TGCGCCAGCAGCCACCTCGGACCAAACTATGGCTACACCTTC
>TRBV6-5|14|-|TRBJ2-7|-
CASSLTLIHYEQYF
TGTGCCAGCAGCCTCACTCTTATACACTACGAGCAGTACTTC
>TRBV4-1|15|-|TRBJ2-7|-
CASSQVPVLTYEQYF
TGCGCCAGCAGCCAAGTCCCGGTTTTAACCTACGAGCAGTACTTC
>TRBV11-2|14|-|TRBJ2-3|-
CASSLVSGTDTQYF
TGTGCCAGCAGCTTAGTTTCGGGCACAGATACGCAGTATTTT
>TRBV9|15|-|TRBJ2-1|-
CASSEGGGSRREQFF
TGTGCCAGCAGCGAGGGGGGTGGTAGTCGACGTGAGCAGTTCTTC
>TRBV5-4|14|-|TRBJ1-2|-
CASSFGTGPGGYTF
TGTGCCAGCAGCTTTGGAACAGGACCAGGGGGCTACACCTTC
>TRBV19|15|once|TRBJ1-5|TRBD1
CASRIGTGVNQPQHF
TGTGCCAGTAGAATAGGGACAGGGGTCAATCAGCCCCAGCATTTT
>TRBV27|15|-|TRBJ2-1|TRBD2
CASSFGLAGVHEQFF
TGTGCCAGCAGTTTCGGACTAGCGGGAGTACATGAGCAGTTCTTC
>TRBV27|15|once|TRBJ2-3|TRBD2
CASSLVAGATDTQYF
TGTGCCAGCAGTTTAGTAGCGGGGGCCACAGATACGCAGTATTTT
>TRBV29-1|12|-|TRBJ2-5|-
CSVPRDQETQYF
TGCAGCGTTCCCAGGGACCAAGAGACCCAGTACTTC
>TRBV5-4|15|-|TRBJ2-7|TRBD2
CASSLVGEGVYEQYF
TGTGCCAGCAGCTTGGTGGGGGAGGGAGTCTACGAGCAGTACTTC
>TRBV9|15|-|TRBJ2-1|-
CASSVIQGSYNEQFF
TGTGCCAGCAGCGTTATCCAGGGGTCCTACAATGAGCAGTTCTTC
>TRBV28|20|once|TRBJ2-7|-
CASSLRLGEGQGNLGYEQYF
TGTGCCAGCAGTTTAAGGTTGGGGGAGGGGCAGGGGAATTTAGGCTACGAGCAGTACTTC
>TRBV6-4|15|-|TRBJ2-1|TRBD2
CASRTVAGSYNEQFF
TGTGCCAGCAGGACTGTAGCGGGATCCTACAATGAGCAGTTCTTC